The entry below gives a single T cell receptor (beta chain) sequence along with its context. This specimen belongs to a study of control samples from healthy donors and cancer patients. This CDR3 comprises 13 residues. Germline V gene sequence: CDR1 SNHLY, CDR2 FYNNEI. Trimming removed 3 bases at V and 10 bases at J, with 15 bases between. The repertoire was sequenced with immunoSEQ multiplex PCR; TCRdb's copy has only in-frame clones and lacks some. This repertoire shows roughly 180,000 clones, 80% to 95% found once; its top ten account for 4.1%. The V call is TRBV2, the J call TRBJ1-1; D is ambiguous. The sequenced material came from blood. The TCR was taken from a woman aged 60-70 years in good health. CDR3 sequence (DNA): TGTGCCAGCAGTGAGCAGCTAGAAAGTTTAGCTTTCTTT. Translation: CASSEQLESLAFF.